What follows are 15 T cell receptor beta chains derived from one specimen sequenced in a study of control samples from healthy donors and cancer patients (TCRdb year 2020). Library preparation was by the immunoSEQ multiplex PCR assay. What TCRdb holds here is the immuneACCESS table cut down to in-frame rearrangements. Part of the clones is not present; checked against another copy, under half of the missing clones reflect an unresolved V gene, and the others are unexplained. Across this sample there are roughly 370,000 clones, with around 90% seen only once. The ten largest clones represent around 6.4% of the sample. The specimen was PBMCs. These receptor sequences come from a man aged 35 to 55 with head and neck cancer.

This chain links TRBV28 with TRBJ2-7; D possibly corresponds to TRBD1 (6 bases). The CDR3 runs 14 residues. The germline V gene encodes CDR1 MDHEN and CDR2 SYDVKM. With 1 base removed from V and 4 bases from J, the gap between germline ends came to 11 bases. The CDR3 nucleotides are TGTGCCAGCAGTTTATTAGGGGGACGATACGAGCAGTACTTC. It translates to CASSLLGGRYEQYF.

The chain uses TRBV27 and TRBJ1-1; D ambiguous. V lost 2 bases and J 6 bases, leaving 13 bases between the germline ends. CDR1 is MNHEY, CDR2 SMNVEV, per germline (reference sequence). This CDR3 contains 14 residues. The CDR3 region has the DNA TGTGCCAGCAGTTTAGAATGGGGATTACCTGAAGCTTTCTTT. It encodes CASSLEWGLPEAFF.

The chain has TRBV10-3 and TRBJ2-5; TRBD1 matches 8 bases. CDR3 length: 16 residues. With 3 bases clipped from V and 3 bases from J, the junction kept 9 bases outside the gene matches. Germline assignment: CDR1 ENHRY and CDR2 SYGVKD. This CDR3 is CAISDGPLTGEETQYF. For the CDR3, the DNA is TGTGCCATCAGTGACGGACCTTTGACAGGGGAAGAGACCCAGTACTTC.

This clone was observed a single time. The chain uses TRBV7-9 and TRBJ2-7; TRBD2 matches at 7 bases. The J segment lost 2 bases and the V segment lost 1 base, leaving 5 bases of the junction unmatched. Germline values: CDR1 SEHNR, CDR2 FQNEAQ (reference sequence). The CDR3 is 15 residues long. CDR3 amino acids: CASSLGLAETYEQYF. For the CDR3, the DNA is TGTGCCAGCAGCTTAGGGCTAGCGGAGACCTACGAGCAGTACTTC.

The chain combines TRBV9 with TRBJ2-5; D is undetermined. The germline gives CDR1 SGDLS, CDR2 YYNGEE. V gave up 3 bases and J gave up 5 bases, with 8 bases separating them. CDR3 length: 12 amino acids. The CDR3 protein is CASSAPRETQYF. CDR3 DNA sequence: TGTGCCAGCAGCGCCCCGAGGGAGACCCAGTACTTC.

Remarks on this clone: Other DNA sequences in this sample translate to the same CDR3. This chain links TRBV5-1 with TRBJ2-5, with TRBD2 matching 13 bases. This CDR3 region has 15 residues. Germline V gene lookup returns CDR1 SGHRS and CDR2 YFSETQ. After removal of 3 bases from V and 2 bases from J, the junction contained 1 base not matched to a gene. The CDR3 loop is CASSSGLAGQETQYF. The DNA of the CDR3 is TGCGCCAGCAGCTCGGGACTAGCGGGGCAAGAGACCCAGTACTTC.

The chain has TRBV7-9 and TRBJ2-7, with TRBD2 matching 7 bases. V dropped 2 bases and J dropped 0; count of bases not matched to a gene: 10. Germline CDR1 is SEHNR and CDR2 is FQNEAQ (reference sequence). The CDR3 runs to 17 residues. The CDR3 DNA reads TGTGCCAGCAGCTTAATCGCTTGGGGGGGTAGCTCCTACGAGCAGTACTTC. Residues: CASSLIAWGGSSYEQYF.

This clone was counted between two and nine times. CDR3 amino acids: CAWSGTGNSPLHF. Here the CDR3 DNA reads TGTGCCTGGAGTGGGACAGGGAATTCACCCCTCCACTTT. V and J are TRBV30 and TRBJ1-6, with TRBD1 identical over 8 bases. The CDR3 has 13 residues. With 1 base clipped from V and 7 bases from J, the junction kept 0 bases outside the gene matches. Germline V gene sequence: CDR1 GTSNPN, CDR2 SVGIG (reference sequence).

The J gene is TRBJ2-7, the V gene TRBV4-1, with a weak D call TRBD1 (6 bases). With 5 bases removed from V and 3 bases from J, the gap between germline ends came to 20 bases. Germline-derived CDR1 and CDR2 are MGHRA and YSYEKL. The CDR3 is 16 amino acids. CDR3 sequence: CASSGETRDKSYEQYF. The CDR3 DNA is TGCGCCAGCAGCGGGGAGACCCGGGACAAGAGCTACGAGCAGTACTTC.

The rearrangement uses TRBV9 and TRBJ1-3; a possible D gene is TRBD1 (6 bases). Germline lookup yields CDR1 SGDLS and CDR2 YYNGEE. This CDR3 has 17 residues. Trimming took 0 bases from V and 4 from J, leaving 17 bases between them. The CDR3 is CASSVASRGFTGNTIYF. DNA of the CDR3: TGTGCCAGCAGCGTAGCCTCAAGGGGGTTCACAGGAAACACCATATATTTT.

The V call is TRBV7-2, the J call TRBJ1-5; D remains unclear. This CDR3 spans 13 amino acids. Trimming cost V 3 bases and J 4 bases, with 7 bases left between them. CDR1 is SGHTA and CDR2 is FQGNSA in the germline V gene. The CDR3 region is CASSFWQNQPQHF. The CDR3 DNA reads as TGTGCCAGCAGCTTTTGGCAGAATCAGCCCCAGCATTTT.

This chain uses TRBV20-1 with TRBJ2-3; 9 nucleotides align to TRBD2. There are 14 residues in the CDR3. V shed 3 bases, J shed 5 bases, and the junction held 6 bases outside the gene matches. Germline V CDR1 and CDR2: DFQATT, SNEGSKA (reference sequence). In DNA, the CDR3 is TGCAGTGCTAGTAGCGGGAGTTCTTTAGATACGCAGTATTTT. It codes for CSASSGSSLDTQYF.

The rearrangement links TRBV6-5 to TRBJ2-3, with D uncertain. Trimming removed 9 bases at V and 1 base at J, with 11 bases between. Per the germline V gene, CDR1 is MNHEY and CDR2 is SVGAGI. This CDR3 is built from 13 residues. The CDR3 DNA is TGTGCCAGTACGAAGGCGGGCACAGATACGCAGTATTTT. As protein: CASTKAGTDTQYF.

This chain joins TRBV30 and TRBJ2-5, with D unresolved. Germline CDR1 and CDR2: GTSNPN and SVGIG (reference sequence). Trimming took off 1 base at V and 5 bases at J, with 11 bases between the two ends. CDR3 length: 13 residues. The CDR3: CAWSGGRSETQYF. CDR3 coding DNA: TGTGCCTGGAGTGGAGGCCGCTCGGAGACCCAGTACTTC.

In this sample, this clone turned up once. V usage is TRBV27 and J usage is TRBJ2-3; D remains unclear. This CDR3 is built from 13 residues. With 10 bases removed from V and 3 bases from J, the gap between germline ends came to 14 bases. Germline-derived CDR1 and CDR2 are MNHEY and SMNVEV (reference sequence). The CDR3 DNA is TGTGCCACCATGGCCCGAAGGACAGATACGCAGTATTTT. As protein: CATMARRTDTQYF.